The subject of this entry is one TCR beta chain. The CDR3 end is not reached by the read, which stops 3 residues before it; the germline J gene fills it in. Produced via immunoSEQ multiplex PCR; TCRdb's table is partial and in-frame only. The repertoire shows around 35,000 clones; the top ten hold approximately 3.7%. This sample was taken from a study of T cells in women clearing cervical HPV infection. Germline V CDR1 and CDR2: SQVTM, ANQGSEA. CDR3 length equals 17 residues. Trimming removed 7 bases from V and 3 bases from J; junction bases left unmatched: 19. The sample taken for sequencing was blood buffy coat. The V and J genes are TRBV29-1 and TRBJ2-5; the match to TRBD1 covers 8 bases. The sequence was obtained from a woman aged 18-69 years with a cervical HPV16 infection that either progressed to CIN3+ or cleared (not recorded which). The chain's CDR3 is CSALIRDRRTGKETQYF. The CDR3 bases that were read are TGCAGCGCCTTGATACGGGACAGGCGGACGGGGAAAGAGACC.